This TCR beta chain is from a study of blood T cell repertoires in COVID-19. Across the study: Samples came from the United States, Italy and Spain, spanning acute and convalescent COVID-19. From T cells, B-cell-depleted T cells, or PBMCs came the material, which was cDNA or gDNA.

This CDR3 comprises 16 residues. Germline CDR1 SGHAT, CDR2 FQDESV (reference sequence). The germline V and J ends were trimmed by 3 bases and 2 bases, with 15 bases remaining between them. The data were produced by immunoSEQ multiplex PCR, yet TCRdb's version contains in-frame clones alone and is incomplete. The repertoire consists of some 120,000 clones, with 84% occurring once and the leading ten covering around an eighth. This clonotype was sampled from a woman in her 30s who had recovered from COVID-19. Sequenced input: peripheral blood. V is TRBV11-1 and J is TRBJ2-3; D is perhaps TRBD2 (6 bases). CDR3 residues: CASSFGVSGHTDTQYF. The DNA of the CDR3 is TGTGCCAGCAGCTTTGGAGTTAGCGGACACACAGATACGCAGTATTTT.